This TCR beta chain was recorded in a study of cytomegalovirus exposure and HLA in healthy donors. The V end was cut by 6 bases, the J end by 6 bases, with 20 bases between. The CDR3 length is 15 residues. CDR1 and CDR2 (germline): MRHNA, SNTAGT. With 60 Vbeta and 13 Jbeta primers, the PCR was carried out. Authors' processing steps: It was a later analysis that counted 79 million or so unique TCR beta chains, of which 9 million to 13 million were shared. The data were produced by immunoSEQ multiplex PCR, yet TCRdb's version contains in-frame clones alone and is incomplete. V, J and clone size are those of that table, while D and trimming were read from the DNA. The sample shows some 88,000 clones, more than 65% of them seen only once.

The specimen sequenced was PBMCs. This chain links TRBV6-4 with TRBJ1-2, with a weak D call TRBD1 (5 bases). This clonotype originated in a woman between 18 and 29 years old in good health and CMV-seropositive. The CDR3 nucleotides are TGTGCCAGCAGCGATCCCGGGACTTCCAGGGATGGCTACACCTTC. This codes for CASSDPGTSRDGYTF.